This TCR beta chain was found in a study of cytomegalovirus exposure and HLA in healthy donors. Broader study findings: The study designated about 160 TCR beta chains cytomegalovirus-associated. Some segments of the V type, notably TRBV6-2 and TRBV6-3, were excluded as indistinguishable. Rates of TCR association differed by HLA locus in a later analysis, with DRB1 highest and HLA-C lowest.

Deletions cut 3 bases from V and 7 bases from J, with 10 bases between. The CDR3 totals 12 residues. Germline V gene sequence: CDR1 SGHNT, CDR2 YYREEE (reference sequence). Concerning this clone itself: Its antigen is undetermined.

The PCR contained 60 Vbeta and 13 Jbeta primers. Measured with immunoSEQ multiplex PCR; TCRdb has only the in-frame clones, and not every one. The listing contains 30,000 to 35,000 clones. The TCR sequence derives from a woman in her forties in good health and CMV-seropositive. The sample was PBMCs. The chain recombines TRBV5-4 with TRBJ1-1; D is uncertain. The CDR3 nucleotides read TGTGCCAGCAGCTCCCGGGAGCGTGAAGCTTTCTTT. Amino acid sequence: CASSSREREAFF.